This T cell receptor beta chain was captured by sequencing in a study of blood T cell repertoires in COVID-19 (dated by TCRdb to the early 2020s). With respect to the entire study: Samples covering the acute and convalescent phases of COVID-19 were provided by collaborators in the United States, Italy and Spain. The material from the prospective study consisted of cDNA or gDNA derived from T cells, B-cell-depleted T cells, or PBMCs. Deeply sampled blood TCRbeta repertoires from subjects exposed to, actively infected with, or recovered from COVID-19 were included in the dataset. A freely available public database, intended as a resource for researchers studying the immune response to SARS-CoV-2, is where the repertoires were released. Samples were obtained from the ongoing ImmuneRACE study (first 160 participants) and from about 1,300 subjects provided by 6 global collaborators. The sample metadata nearly always contained a de-identified subject ID, COVID-19 status, age in years and sex. Where available, HLA class I and class II types were taken from metadata supplied by the sample provider and were not determined by assay-based typing. General study outcomes and caveats: The quantity of clinical and demographic metadata differed by source and by participant and was supplied without curation.

V has 4 bases trimmed and J has 5 bases trimmed; junction bases matching no gene number 11. Based on the germline V gene, the CDR1 and CDR2 sequences are MNHEY and SVGEGT. From its cysteine to its phenylalanine, the CDR3 spans 16 amino acids. Only the CDR3 part of the read is kept: 48 bases, read in frame from the first base. At one collaborating source in Seattle, patients were enrolled during active infection and were followed longitudinally through the course of disease. The collaborating institutions used their own protocols to collect whole blood in K2EDTA tubes. For TCRbeta analysis, collaborators shipped samples in one of three forms: frozen whole blood, isolated PBMCs, or DNA extracted from either of those sample types. To note about this clone: Its binding antigen is unknown. No base-level quality is on record; no much larger clone is a single base apart.

The immunoSEQ Assay, a bias-controlled multiplex PCR, was used to amplify TCRbeta CDR3 regions from genomic DNA. Concerning the study's data processing: The number of nucleated cells in each sample was estimated from the amplification of reference gene primers within the assay. To quantify the absolute abundance of each unique TCRbeta CDR3 rearrangement, sequence reads were collapsed and filtered. For each sample, productive Simpson clonality was calculated as the square root of Simpson's diversity index across productive rearrangements. This immuneACCESS table, as held by TCRdb, lists in-frame sequences with V and J called but not all clones. Of the missing ones, under half trace to an unresolved V gene in checked studies; the others have no known cause. That table is the source of V, J and clone size, and D and trimming were worked out from the DNA. The sample records some 220,000 clones, 80% to 85% of which are singletons. The ten largest clones add up to about 5.6% of the sample.

This TCR derives from a woman aged 65 to 85 with COVID-19, enrolled during active disease. The chain is encoded by TRBV6-2 or TRBV6-3 joined to TRBJ1-1, with 9 central nucleotides matching TRBD1. The sequenced material came from peripheral blood. The DNA reads as follows: TGTGCCAGCAGTTCCCGAGGGACAGGGTTAAAAACTGAAGCTTTCTTT. Its product reads: CASSSRGTGLKTEAFF.